This entry lists 31 T cell receptor beta chains sequenced from one sample in a study of blood T cells in healthy people across ages. Primed by a sample-barcoded 5' primer and a J-beta primer mix, a second PCR proceeded for about 7 to 11 cycles. A single record per CDR3 protein comes from TCRdb applying MiXCR to the 5' RACE reads. The table lists roughly 680,000 distinct CDR3 sequences, roughly half of them singletons. Sequencing used blood. The source is an elderly woman in good health.

The sample holds many counts of this clonotype. The V gene is TRBV6-4, the J gene TRBJ2-7; D is perhaps TRBD1 (5 bases). The length of the CDR3 is 16 residues. Trimming removed 5 bases at V and 2 bases at J, with 19 bases between. The germline V gene has CDR1 MRHNA and CDR2 SNTAGT. CDR3 in amino acids: CASSPSTSTATYEQYF. Written as DNA, the CDR3 is TGTGCCAGCAGTCCCTCCACCTCGACAGCTACCTACGAGCAGTACTTC.

The rearrangement uses TRBV27 and TRBJ2-2; D is unresolved. CDR3 length: 14 residues. Germline CDR1 is MNHEY and CDR2 is SMNVEV (reference sequence). Between the trimmed V and J ends, which lost 11 bases and 1 base, there was a span of 14 bases. CDR3 DNA sequence: TGTGCCGGGCGAGAAAAGTGGAACACCGGGGAGCTGTTTTTT. Its protein product is CAGREKWNTGELFF.

The rearrangement links TRBV2 to TRBJ2-7; possibly TRBD1 for D (6 bases). TRBJ2-5 explains the end of the DNA better; the J call may be wrong. Per germline, CDR1 SNHLY and CDR2 FYNNEI. The CDR3 sequence is 15 residues long. CDR3 loop: CASRPTGTASETQYF. CDR3 DNA sequence: TGTGCCAGCAGGCCGACAGGTACCGCGTCAGAGACCCAGTACTTC.

A few counts support this clonotype. CDR3 coding DNA: TGCAGCGTTGAAGGGTGGGACAGGGAGGGAGATACGCAGTATTTT. The encoded protein is CSVEGWDREGDTQYF. The chain links TRBV29-1 to TRBJ2-3, with 9 bases fitting TRBD1. CDR3 size: 15 residues. Germline V lookup: CDR1 SQVTM, CDR2 ANQGSEA. V shed 1 base, J shed 5 bases, and the junction held 7 bases outside the gene matches.

This clonotype was seen more than once but under ten times. The gene calls are TRBV2 and TRBJ2-3; 13 nucleotides match TRBD2. Germline V CDR1 and CDR2: SNHLY, FYNNEI. This CDR3 comprises 15 residues. The ends lost 6 bases at V and 7 bases at J; junction bases unmatched: 7. This chain's CDR3 is CASRPTSGGGNTQYF. CDR3 in DNA: TGTGCCAGCAGACCTACTAGCGGGGGGGGGAATACGCAGTATTTT.

The rearrangement joins TRBV29-1 to TRBJ1-5, with 11 bases that match TRBD1. The V gene's germline CDR1 is SQVTM and CDR2 ANQGSEA. V gave up 4 bases and J gave up 4 bases; unmatched junction bases: 9. The CDR3 is 16 residues long. CDR3 amino acids: CSVAGGTGGLNQPQHF. CDR3 in DNA: TGCAGCGTTGCCGGGGGGACAGGGGGTCTAAATCAGCCCCAGCATTTT. Filled out from reference TRBV29-1 and TRBJ1-5, the complete variable domain reads SAVISQKPSRDICQRGTSLTIQCQVDSQVTMMFWYRQQPGQSLTLIATANQGSEATYESGFVIDKFPISRPNLTFSTLTVSNMSPEDSSIYLCSVAGGTGGLNQPQHFGDGTRLSIL.

Of note for this clonotype: A read error may be the cause here, since a much bigger clone is one base away. The chain joins TRBV5-1 to TRBJ2-7; TRBD2 matches 10 bases. The J segment lost 4 bases and the V segment lost 3 bases, leaving 13 bases of the junction unmatched. This CDR3 spans 17 amino acids. The germline V gene encodes CDR1 SGHRS and CDR2 YFSETQ. The CDR3 sequence is CASSSVGPSGSFYEQYF. The CDR3 coding sequence is TGCGCCAGCAGCTCAGTGGGGCCTAGCGGGAGTTTTTACGAGCAGTACTTC.

The chain couples TRBV6-5 to TRBJ1-2; TRBD1 agrees at 9 bases. CDR1 MNHEY and CDR2 SVGAGI come from the germline V gene. J gave up 1 base and V 0 bases, and 0 bases lay outside the gene matches. The CDR3 sequence is 15 residues long. DNA for the CDR3: TGTGCCAGCAGTTACTCGGGACAGGGTAACTATGGCTACACCTTC. This sequence encodes CASSYSGQGNYGYTF.

The CDR3, as DNA: TGTGCCAGTAGTATCCGAGGACTAGCGGGGGGGCCACTGGCGGAGACCCAGTACTTC. Translation gives CASSIRGLAGGPLAETQYF. The chain is built from TRBV19 and TRBJ2-5; TRBD2 aligns across 15 bases. The CDR3 is 19 residues long. Per the germline V gene, CDR1 is LNHDA and CDR2 is SQIVND (reference sequence). With V trimmed by 3 bases and J by 5 bases, 13 bases remained unmatched.

For the CDR3, the DNA is TGCAGTGCTTCGGGGGGCACGGAGACCCAGTACTTC. Translating it yields CSASGGTETQYF. The J gene is TRBJ2-5, the V gene TRBV20-1; a possible D gene is TRBD2 (7 bases). This CDR3 has 12 residues. Trimming took 5 bases from V and 5 from J, leaving 12 bases between them. Per the germline V gene, CDR1 is DFQATT and CDR2 is SNEGSKA (reference sequence).

This chain links TRBV20-1 with TRBJ1-5; D unresolved. CDR1 is DFQATT and CDR2 is SNEGSKA in the germline V gene (reference sequence). Deletions cut 0 bases from V and 11 bases from J, with 14 bases between. The CDR3 consists of 13 residues. CDR3 loop: CSARDRRIEAQHF. The DNA of the CDR3 is TGCAGTGCTAGAGACCGGCGAATAGAGGCCCAGCATTTT.

This clonotype was found many times. The chain joins TRBV7-9 to TRBJ2-1; 7 bases line up with TRBD2. Germline assignment: CDR1 SEHNR and CDR2 FQNEAQ (reference sequence). This CDR3 contains 14 residues. Losses at the gene ends were 1 base for V and 7 bases for J; bases not matched to a gene: 4. CDR3 bases: TGTGCCAGCAGCTTAGAGGGCGGGGGTAATGAGCAGTTCTTC. This encodes CASSLEGGGNEQFF.

In the case of this clonotype: This may be a read error: a much more frequent sequence differs by one nucleotide. J is TRBJ2-1 and V is TRBV5-1; the D is unclear. Germline lookup yields CDR1 SGHRS and CDR2 YFSETQ. This CDR3 is built from 16 residues. The CDR3: CARSLEPKSSYNEQFF. CDR3 bases: TGCGCCCGCAGCTTGGAGCCAAAGAGCTCCTACAATGAGCAGTTCTTC. Full variable domain (rest looked up from reference TRBV5-1 and TRBJ2-1): KAGVTQTPRYLIKTRGQQVTLSCSPISGHRSVSWYQQTPGQGLQFLFEYFSETQRNKGNFPGRFSGRQFSNSRSEMNVSTLELGDSALYLCARSLEPKSSYNEQFFGPGTRLTVL.

The chain joins TRBV5-1 to TRBJ2-1; 13 bases line up with TRBD2. Germline lookup yields CDR1 SGHRS and CDR2 YFSETQ. V dropped 0 bases and J dropped 9; count of bases not matched to a gene: 6. CDR3 length: 16 residues. CDR3 loop: CASSLASGLAGSEQFF. In nucleotides, the CDR3 is TGCGCCAGCAGCTTGGCCTCGGGACTAGCGGGAAGTGAGCAGTTCTTC.

The chain has TRBV7-6 and TRBJ2-2; TRBD1 agrees at 8 bases. J gave up 7 bases and V 1 base, and 5 bases lay outside the gene matches. The CDR3 consists of 15 residues. Germline values: CDR1 SGHVS, CDR2 FNYEAQ. This chain's CDR3 is CASSLEQGAIGELFF. The CDR3 DNA sequence: TGTGCCAGCAGCTTAGAGCAGGGGGCAATCGGGGAGCTGTTTTTT.

This clonotype appeared a few times. The chain has TRBV28 and TRBJ2-5; D may correspond to TRBD1 or TRBD2 (6 bases each). CDR3 length: 13 amino acids. Trimming took 7 bases from V and 2 from J, leaving 11 bases between them. Germline V gives CDR1 MDHEN, CDR2 SYDVKM. In DNA, the CDR3 is TGTGCCAGCAACGCGGGACATCAAGAGACCCAGTACTTC. Translated, it gives CASNAGHQETQYF.

The CDR3 DNA reads as TGTGCCAGCAGCCAAGAGCCGCCGGACGGTGGCTACACCTTC. It yields the protein CASSQEPPDGGYTF. The rearrangement links TRBV4-2 to TRBJ1-2, with D hard to call. Between the trimmed V and J ends, which lost 0 bases and 7 bases, there was a span of 12 bases. CDR3 length: 14 amino acids. Germline V CDR1 and CDR2: LGHNA, YNFKEQ.

In regard to this clonotype: A read error may explain this, as a much larger clone is one base away. The genes are TRBV5-1 and TRBJ2-5; TRBD1 matches 12 bases. CDR1 SGHRS and CDR2 YFSETQ come from the germline V gene. The CDR3 has 16 residues. Trimming cost V 2 bases and J 0 bases; bases outside gene matches: 2. CDR3 DNA sequence: TGCGCCAGCAGCTTTGGGGACAGGGGGCACCAAGAGACCCAGTACTTC. It specifies CASSFGDRGHQETQYF.

In the case of this clonotype: A much larger clone is a single base away; this may be a read error. V is TRBV29-1 and J is TRBJ2-3; D unclear. The V end was cut by 6 bases, the J end by 5 bases, with 9 bases between. The germline V gene has CDR1 SQVTM and CDR2 ANQGSEA. This CDR3 region has 11 residues. The CDR3 is CSVYRGDTQYF. The CDR3 DNA reads TGCAGCGTCTATAGAGGAGATACGCAGTATTTT.

The gene calls are TRBV7-6 and TRBJ2-1, with 8 bases aligning to TRBD2. This CDR3 spans 16 amino acids. Germline CDR1 reads SGHVS; CDR2 reads FNYEAQ. The ends lost 4 bases at V and 3 bases at J; junction bases unmatched: 8. CDR3 sequence (DNA): TGTGCCAGCAGCTCCTTTAGCGGGACCCTCTACAATGAGCAGTTCTTC. As protein: CASSSFSGTLYNEQFF.

This clonotype has just a few counts. The genes are TRBV7-3 and TRBJ2-2; possibly TRBD1 or TRBD2 for D (6 bases each). This CDR3 comprises 19 residues. Trimming shortened V by 5 bases and J by 0 bases, and 22 bases separated the two germline ends. Germline CDR1 and CDR2: SGHTA and FQGTGA. The CDR3, as DNA: TGTGCCAGCAGCACCATTTTAGGCGAGGGGGGCTCGAACACCGGGGAGCTGTTTTTT. Protein sequence: CASSTILGEGGSNTGELFF.

The CDR3 reads CSAIETGFSYNEQFF. The CDR3 bases are TGCAGTGCTATTGAGACTGGATTCTCCTACAATGAGCAGTTCTTC. The chain has TRBV20-1 and TRBJ2-1, with unresolved D. CDR3 length equals 15 residues. The germline V gene encodes CDR1 DFQATT and CDR2 SNEGSKA (reference sequence). Trimming left V 4 bases short and J 0 bases short, with 13 bases between.

As to this clonotype: Since a much larger clone is just one base distant, this may be a read error. The chain joins TRBV27 to TRBJ2-7, with 7 bases fitting TRBD1. Looked up from germline, CDR1 is MNHEY and CDR2 is SMNVEV (reference sequence). The CDR3 has 15 amino acids. V was clipped by 5 bases and J by 2 bases; unmatched bases: 9. The CDR3 spells CASSPSIGGTYEQYF. In DNA, the CDR3 is TGTGCCAGCAGTCCATCAATAGGGGGCACCTACGAGCAGTACTTC.

Regarding this clonotype: This may come from a read error, since a much larger clone is one base off. The rearrangement uses TRBV7-8 and TRBJ2-4, with 10 bases matching TRBD2. The last part of the DNA fits TRBJ2-7 better; the J call may be wrong. Germline values: CDR1 SGHVS, CDR2 FQNEAQ. CDR3 length: 14 residues. The CDR3 DNA is TGTGCCAGCGGCTGGACTAGCGGAACCTACGAGCAGTACTTC. It codes for CASGWTSGTYEQYF.

CDR3: CASSQDIAGNQYF. The CDR3 coding sequence is TGTGCCAGCAGCCAAGATATAGCGGGGAACCAGTACTTC. The gene calls are TRBV3-1 and TRBJ2-4; 8 bases align to TRBD2. V trimming: 0 bases; J trimming: 13 bases; junction bases outside the gene matches: 5. The CDR3 consists of 13 residues. Germline loops: CDR1 LGHDT, CDR2 YNNKEL (reference sequence).

This clonotype has at least ten counts. The rearrangement joins TRBV29-1 to TRBJ2-3, with 9 bases that match TRBD2. Trimming cost V 8 bases and J 7 bases; bases outside gene matches: 16. The CDR3 totals 15 residues. Germline V lookup: CDR1 SQVTM, CDR2 ANQGSEA. CDR3 sequence (DNA): TGCAGCTCCGAGGGCGGGGGGGCATCTAAGTATACGCAGTATTTT. Encoded protein: CSSEGGGASKYTQYF.

This rearrangement joins TRBV6-4 to TRBJ1-2, with 7 nucleotides matching TRBD1. CDR1 and CDR2 from the germline V gene are MRHNA and SNTAGT. The CDR3 has 15 amino acids. J gave up 4 bases and V 2 bases, and 7 bases lay outside the gene matches. The DNA for the CDR3 is TGTGCCAGCAGTGACGGAGACGGGACAGTCTATGGCTACACCTTC. Protein product: CASSDGDGTVYGYTF.

This chain joins TRBV6-1 and TRBJ1-1; a weak D match, TRBD1 (5 bases). Deletions cut 8 bases from V and 1 base from J, with 14 bases between. Germline lookup yields CDR1 MNHNS and CDR2 SASEGT. The CDR3 is made up of 14 amino acids. CDR3 in DNA: TGTGCCAGCCGGGAAGGGACGGCGAACACTGAAGCTTTCTTT. Amino acid sequence: CASREGTANTEAFF.

This clonotype occurred many times. This chain connects TRBV12-3 or TRBV12-4 to TRBJ1-4, with TRBD1 matching 7 bases. V gave up 7 bases and J gave up 1 base; unmatched junction bases: 6. The CDR3 covers 15 residues. The CDR3 bases are TGTGCCAGCAAAACAGGGGATGTAACTAATGAAAAACTGTTTTTT. Its translation is CASKTGDVTNEKLFF.

Comment on this clonotype: This may be a read error: a much more frequent sequence differs by one nucleotide. The chain employs TRBV3-1 and TRBJ2-1; the match to TRBD2 covers 8 bases. Near its end, the DNA agrees better with TRBJ2-7, so the J call may be wrong. Germline assignment: CDR1 LGHDT and CDR2 YNNKEL (reference sequence). This CDR3 comprises 16 residues. The CDR3 coding sequence is TGTGCCAGCAGCCAAGAAGGAACTAGCGGATACAATGAGCAGTACTTC. Translation gives CASSQEGTSGYNEQYF.

Comment on this clonotype: With a much larger clone just one base away, this may be a read error. This chain joins TRBV20-1 and TRBJ2-7, with TRBD1 as a possible D gene (5 bases). V was shortened by 3 bases and J by 2 bases, with 11 bases between the two germline ends. Germline CDR1 is DFQATT and CDR2 is SNEGSKA (reference sequence). The CDR3 sequence is 13 residues long. The CDR3 DNA sequence: TGCAGTGCTAGCAACAGGACCGCCTACGAGCAGTACTTC. This encodes CSASNRTAYEQYF.